This T cell receptor (beta chain) comes out of a study of T cells after yellow fever vaccination. The study's findings and limits: Weaker overall, the secondary response nonetheless peaked faster (day 5 versus 15). Abundant clonotypes from the bulk population could have been carried over as contaminants into FACS-sorted repertoires.

There are a few counts of this clonotype. Its matching antigen is unknown. MiXCR was run by TCRdb on the 5' RACE reads, yielding one entry per CDR3 protein. The sample carries hundreds of thousands of distinct CDR3 sequences, 18% recorded once. The sequenced sample was PBMCs, obtained before the yellow fever booster vaccination. This TCR was recovered from a man aged 18 to 30 who received the YFV17D yellow fever vaccine.

CDR3 bases: TGTGCCAGCAGCCCTTGGGGACAGGTGAACACTGAAGCTTTCTTT. It is translated as CASSPWGQVNTEAFF. This chain joins TRBV5-6 and TRBJ1-1; 8 positions agree with TRBD1. V lost 4 bases, J lost 0 bases, and 5 bases stayed unmatched. CDR3 length: 15 residues. The germline V gene has CDR1 SGHDT and CDR2 YYEEEE.